This TCR beta chain is from a study of blood T cell repertoires in COVID-19. Germline loops: CDR1 SGHAT, CDR2 FQNNGV. The CDR3 runs to 15 residues. The ends lost 3 bases at V and 3 bases at J; junction bases unmatched: 3. Data came from immunoSEQ multiplex PCR; TCRdb stores just in-frame clones and leaves some out. The repertoire holds 160,000 or so clones, with roughly four fifths as singletons. The sequenced sample consisted of peripheral blood. The sequence came from a man between 65 and 85 years old who had recovered from COVID-19. The chain joins TRBV11-2 to TRBJ2-2; TRBD2 agrees at 8 bases. The CDR3: CASSFSSGYTGELFF. The CDR3 DNA reads as TGTGCCAGCAGCTTTTCTAGCGGGTACACCGGGGAGCTGTTTTTT.